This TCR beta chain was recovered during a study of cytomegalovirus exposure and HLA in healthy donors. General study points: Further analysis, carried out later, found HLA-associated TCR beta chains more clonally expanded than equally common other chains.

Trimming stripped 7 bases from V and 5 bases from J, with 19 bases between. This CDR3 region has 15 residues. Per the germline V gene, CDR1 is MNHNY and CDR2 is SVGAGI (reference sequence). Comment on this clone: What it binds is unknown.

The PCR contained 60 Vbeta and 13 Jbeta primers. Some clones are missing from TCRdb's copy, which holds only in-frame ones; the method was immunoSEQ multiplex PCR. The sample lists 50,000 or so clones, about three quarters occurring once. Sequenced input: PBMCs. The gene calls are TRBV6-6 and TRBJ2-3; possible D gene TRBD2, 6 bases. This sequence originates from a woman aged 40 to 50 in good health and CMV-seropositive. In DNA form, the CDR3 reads TGTGCCAGCACCGAGCGAGGCGGGGCAGGAGATACGCAGTATTTT. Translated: CASTERGGAGDTQYF.